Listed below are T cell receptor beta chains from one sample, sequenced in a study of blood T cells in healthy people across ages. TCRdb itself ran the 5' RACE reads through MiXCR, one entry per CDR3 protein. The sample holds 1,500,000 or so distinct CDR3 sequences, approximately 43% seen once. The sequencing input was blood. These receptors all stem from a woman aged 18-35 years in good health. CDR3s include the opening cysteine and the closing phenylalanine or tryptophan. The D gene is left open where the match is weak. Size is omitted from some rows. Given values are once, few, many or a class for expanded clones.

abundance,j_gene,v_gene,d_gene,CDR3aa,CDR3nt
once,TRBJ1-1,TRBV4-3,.,CASSQGGGDTEAFF,TGCGCCAGCAGCCAAGGTGGTGGGGACACTGAAGCTTTCTTT
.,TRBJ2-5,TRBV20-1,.,CSASGGGTQYF,TGCAGTGCCTCTGGAGGAGGGACCCAGTACTTC
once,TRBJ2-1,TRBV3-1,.,CASSPSPQGTSFF,TGTGCCAGCAGCCCCAGCCCCCAGGGAACCTCGTTCTTC
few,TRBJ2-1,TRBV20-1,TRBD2,CSRFERGYNEQFF,TGCAGTCGTTTCGAGCGGGGGTACAATGAGCAGTTCTTC
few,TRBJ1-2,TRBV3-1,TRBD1,CASSPWDREDGYTF,TGTGCCAGCAGCCCTTGGGACAGGGAGGATGGCTACACCTTC
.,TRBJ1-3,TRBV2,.,CASRRGPRKDTIYF,TGTGCCAGCAGACGCGGACCCCGCAAGGACACCATATATTTT
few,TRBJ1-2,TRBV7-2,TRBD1,CASSTGQGGYGYTF,TGTGCCAGCAGCACCGGACAGGGTGGCTATGGCTACACCTTC
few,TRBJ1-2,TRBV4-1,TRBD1,CASSHRDSPSIGYTF,TGCGCCAGCAGCCACCGGGACAGTCCGTCTATTGGCTACACCTTC
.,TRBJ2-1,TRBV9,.,CASSSTPAGLGAYNEQFF,TGTGCCAGCAGCTCAACCCCTGCAGGGCTGGGGGCTTACAATGAGCAGTTCTTC
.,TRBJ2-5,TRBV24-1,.,CATSDRTTHWDHGKTQYF,TGTGCCACCAGTGATCGAACGACCCACTGGGACCACGGAAAGACCCAGTACTTC
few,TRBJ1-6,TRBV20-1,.,CSAINNNSPLHF,TGCAGTGCTATCAACAACAATTCACCCCTCCACTTT
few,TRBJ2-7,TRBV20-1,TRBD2,CSARDTAVGGRSYEQYF,TGCAGTGCTAGAGATACCGCGGTAGGCGGGAGATCCTACGAGCAGTACTTC
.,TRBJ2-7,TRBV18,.,CASSPLGGPGYNEQYF,TGTGCCAGCTCACCACTCGGCGGACCGGGTTACAATGAGCAGTACTTC
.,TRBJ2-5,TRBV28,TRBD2,CASSGGLAGDLPNWETQYF,TGTGCCAGCAGTGGGGGACTAGCGGGAGATCTCCCTAATTGGGAGACCCAGTACTTC
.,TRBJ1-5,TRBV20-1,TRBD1,CSARPGQLDNQPQHF,TGCAGTGCTAGGCCGGGACAGCTAGACAATCAGCCCCAGCATTTT
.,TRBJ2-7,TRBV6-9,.,CASSYYKRARSYEQYF,TGTGCCAGCAGTTATTATAAGAGGGCCCGGTCCTACGAGCAGTACTTC
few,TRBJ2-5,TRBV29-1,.,CSVEDLEETQYF,TGCAGCGTTGAAGATTTAGAGGAGACCCAGTACTTC
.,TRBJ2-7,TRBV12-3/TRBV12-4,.,CASSPQHGSYEQYF,TGTGCCAGCAGTCCTCAACACGGATCCTACGAGCAGTACTTC
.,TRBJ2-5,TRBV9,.,CASSARTVWETQYF,TGTGCCAGCAGCGCACGGACTGTCTGGGAGACCCAGTACTTC
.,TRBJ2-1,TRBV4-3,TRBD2,CASSQDQTSGNYEQFF,TGCGCCAGCAGCCAAGATCAAACTAGCGGGAACTATGAGCAGTTCTTC
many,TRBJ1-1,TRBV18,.,CASSPPGTEAFF,TGTGCCAGCAGCCCCCCGGGCACTGAAGCTTTCTTT
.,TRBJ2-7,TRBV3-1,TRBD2,CASSPRGSGNSYEQYF,TGTGCCAGCAGCCCCCGGGGTAGCGGGAATTCCTACGAGCAGTACTTC
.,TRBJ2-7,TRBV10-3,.,CAAGGQTYEQYF,TGTGCCGCCGGCGGACAAACCTACGAGCAGTACTTC
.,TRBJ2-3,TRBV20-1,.,CSATNRGGSTDTQYF,TGCAGTGCTACTAACCGAGGGGGGTCCACAGATACGCAGTATTTT
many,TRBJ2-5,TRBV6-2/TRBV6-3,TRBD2,CASSSAREWETQYF,TGTGCCAGCAGTTCGGCGCGGGAGTGGGAGACCCAGTACTTC
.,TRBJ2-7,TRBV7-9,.,CASTGYPEYGQYF,TGTGCCAGCACAGGGTACCCAGAATACGGGCAGTACTTC
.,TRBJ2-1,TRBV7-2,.,CASAKQSSYNEQFF,TGTGCCAGCGCTAAACAAAGCTCCTACAATGAGCAGTTCTTC
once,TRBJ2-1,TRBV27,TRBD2,CASSEGLAGFNEQFF,TGTGCCAGCAGTGAGGGACTAGCGGGGTTCAATGAGCAGTTCTTC
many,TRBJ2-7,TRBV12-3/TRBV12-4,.,CASSLGGDEQYF,TGTGCCAGCAGTTTAGGAGGGGACGAGCAGTACTTC
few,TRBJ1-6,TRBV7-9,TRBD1,CASSLGGTGSSPLHF,TGTGCCAGCAGCCTAGGGGGGACAGGTAGTTCACCCCTCCACTTT
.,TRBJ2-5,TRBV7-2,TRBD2,CASSLEGGSVETQYF,TGTGCCAGCAGCTTAGAGGGCGGGAGTGTAGAGACCCAGTACTTC
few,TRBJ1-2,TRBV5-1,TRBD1,CASSLGTVLNYGYTF,TGCGCCAGCAGCTTAGGGACAGTCCTTAACTATGGCTACACCTTC
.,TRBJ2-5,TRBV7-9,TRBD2,CASSTGLAPQSEQYF,TGTGCCAGCAGCACGGGACTAGCCCCTCAGAGTGAGCAGTACTTC
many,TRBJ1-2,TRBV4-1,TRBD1,CASSQPTTGPNYGYTF,TGCGCCAGCAGCCAACCTACGACAGGGCCCAACTATGGCTACACCTTC
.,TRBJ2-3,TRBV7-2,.,CASSLRFFRGSTSSADTQYF,TGTGCCAGCAGCTTAAGGTTTTTCCGGGGCAGTACGTCTAGCGCAGATACGCAGTATTTT
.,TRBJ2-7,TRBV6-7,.,CASSTSSGYEQYF,TGTGCCAGCAGTACATCTTCAGGTTACGAGCAGTACTTC
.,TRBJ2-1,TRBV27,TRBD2,CASRVWNSGSSGNEQFF,TGTGCCAGCAGAGTTTGGAACAGCGGGAGCTCAGGCAATGAGCAGTTCTTC
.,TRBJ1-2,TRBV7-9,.,CASSSPNGYGYTF,TGTGCCAGCAGCTCCCCCAATGGCTATGGCTACACCTTC
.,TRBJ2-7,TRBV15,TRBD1,CATSRDVGQGVYEQYF,TGTGCCACCAGCAGAGATGTGGGACAGGGGGTCTACGAGCAGTACTTC
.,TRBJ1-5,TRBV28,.,CASYIGYSAQHF,TGTGCCAGCTACATCGGTTATAGTGCCCAGCATTTT
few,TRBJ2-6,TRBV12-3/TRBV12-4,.,CASSFSAAGANVLTF,TGTGCCAGCAGTTTCAGTGCAGCAGGGGCCAACGTCCTGACTTTC